The sample holds a few counts of the clone carrying this TCR beta chain. What it binds is not known. Primers: 60 Vbeta forward and 13 Jbeta reverse. The repertoire was sequenced with immunoSEQ multiplex PCR; TCRdb's copy has only in-frame clones and lacks some. The top ten clones hold 2.9% of a sample with some 180,000 clones, around 74% of them seen once. These data belong to a study of cytomegalovirus exposure and HLA in healthy donors. Whole-study results and caveats: The sole available immune exposure information was CMV serostatus. TCR beta V- and J-gene trimming, according to a later analysis, was linked to a missense DCLRE1C variant.

CDR1 MNHEY and CDR2 SVGAGI come from the germline V gene. The CDR3 loop spans 14 amino acids. The sequence derives from a male donor in good health and CMV-seronegative. The chain is built from TRBV6-5 and TRBJ2-5; D is perhaps TRBD1 (5 bases). Near its end, the DNA agrees better with TRBJ2-7, so the J call may be wrong. What was sequenced was PBMCs. The DNA of the CDR3 is TGTGCCAGCAGTTACTCTCAAGGGGCTTACGAGCAGTACTTC. This gives the protein CASSYSQGAYEQYF.